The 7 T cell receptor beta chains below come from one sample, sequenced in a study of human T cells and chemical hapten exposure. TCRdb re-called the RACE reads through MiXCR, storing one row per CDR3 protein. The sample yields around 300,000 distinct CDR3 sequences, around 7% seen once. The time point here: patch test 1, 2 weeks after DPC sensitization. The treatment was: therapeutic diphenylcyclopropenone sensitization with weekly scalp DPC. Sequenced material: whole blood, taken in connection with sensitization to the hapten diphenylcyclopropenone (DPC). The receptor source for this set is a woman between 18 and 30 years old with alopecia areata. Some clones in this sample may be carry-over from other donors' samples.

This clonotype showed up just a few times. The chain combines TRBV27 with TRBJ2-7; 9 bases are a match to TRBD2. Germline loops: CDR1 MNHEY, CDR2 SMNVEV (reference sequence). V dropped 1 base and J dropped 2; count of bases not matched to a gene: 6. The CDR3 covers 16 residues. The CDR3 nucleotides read TGTGCCAGCAGTTTATGGGTAGCGGGGGCCCCCTACGAGCAGTACTTC. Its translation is CASSLWVAGAPYEQYF.

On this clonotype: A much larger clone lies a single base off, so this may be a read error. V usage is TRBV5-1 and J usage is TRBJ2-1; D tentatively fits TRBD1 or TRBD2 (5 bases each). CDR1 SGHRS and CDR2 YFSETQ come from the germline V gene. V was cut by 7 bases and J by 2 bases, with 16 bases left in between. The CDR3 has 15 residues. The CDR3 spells CASGPWGSPYNEQFF. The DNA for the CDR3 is TGCGCCAGCGGCCCTTGGGGGAGCCCCTACAATGAGCAGTTCTTC.

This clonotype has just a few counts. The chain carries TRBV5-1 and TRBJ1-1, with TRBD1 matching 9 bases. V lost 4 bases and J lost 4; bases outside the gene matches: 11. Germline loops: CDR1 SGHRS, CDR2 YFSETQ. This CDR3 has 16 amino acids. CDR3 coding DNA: TGCGCCAGCAGCGAACACGACGGGACAGGGTCCACTGAAGCTTTCTTT. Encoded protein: CASSEHDGTGSTEAFF.

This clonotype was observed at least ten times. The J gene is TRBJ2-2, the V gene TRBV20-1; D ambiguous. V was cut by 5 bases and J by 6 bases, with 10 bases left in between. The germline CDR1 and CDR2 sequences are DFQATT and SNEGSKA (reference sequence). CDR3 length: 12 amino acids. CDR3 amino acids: CSALDKPGELFF. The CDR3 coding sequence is TGCAGTGCTTTAGATAAACCCGGGGAGCTGTTTTTT.

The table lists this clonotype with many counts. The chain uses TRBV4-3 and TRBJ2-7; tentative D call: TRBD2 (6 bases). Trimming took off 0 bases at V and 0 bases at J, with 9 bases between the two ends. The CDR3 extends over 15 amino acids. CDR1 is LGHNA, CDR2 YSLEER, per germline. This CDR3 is CASSQDWEVSYEQYF. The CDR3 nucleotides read TGCGCCAGCAGCCAAGATTGGGAGGTCTCCTACGAGCAGTACTTC.

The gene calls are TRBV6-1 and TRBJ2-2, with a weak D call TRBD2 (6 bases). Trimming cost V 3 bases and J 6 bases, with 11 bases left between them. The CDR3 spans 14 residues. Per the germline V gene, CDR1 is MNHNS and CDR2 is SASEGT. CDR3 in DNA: TGTGCCAGCAGTGAGTACACGGGAGCCGGGGAGCTGTTTTTT. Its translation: CASSEYTGAGELFF.

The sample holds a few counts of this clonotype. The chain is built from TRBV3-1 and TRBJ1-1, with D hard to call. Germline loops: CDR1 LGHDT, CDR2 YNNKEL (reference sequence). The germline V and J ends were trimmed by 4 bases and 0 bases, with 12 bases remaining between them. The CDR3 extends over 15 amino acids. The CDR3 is CASSRRNEMNTEAFF. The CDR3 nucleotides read TGTGCCAGCAGCCGACGAAACGAAATGAACACTGAAGCTTTCTTT.